Following are 26 T cell receptor beta chains from one sample sequenced in a study of T cell responses to AZD1222 COVID-19 vaccine. Assay: immunoSEQ multiplex PCR; the TCRdb copy retains only in-frame clones and omits some. Here the sample spans more than 100,000 clones, 80% to 90% being singletons. Sequencing used peripheral blood, obtained on day 0 of AZD1222 vaccination. These receptors originate from an adult in good health.

This chain links TRBV28 with TRBJ2-7; a weak D match, TRBD1 (5 bases). The CDR3 loop spans 15 amino acids. V was clipped by 5 bases and J by 3 bases, with 17 bases between them. Germline-derived CDR1 and CDR2 are MDHEN and SYDVKM. This chain's CDR3 is CASSLPGRQGYEQYF. The DNA of the CDR3 is TGTGCCAGCAGTCTACCCGGTCGGCAGGGCTACGAGCAGTACTTC.

The rearrangement uses TRBV10-3 and TRBJ1-1; no reliable D call. The V gene's germline CDR1 is ENHRY and CDR2 SYGVKD. The CDR3 extends over 13 amino acids. V was shortened by 6 bases and J by 4 bases, with 12 bases between the two germline ends. As DNA, the CDR3 is TGTGCCATCAGCCGGGAGCCAGGCACTGAAGCTTTCTTT. Amino acid sequence: CAISREPGTEAFF.

The genes are TRBV6-2 or TRBV6-3 and TRBJ2-3, with D unresolved. The CDR3 extends over 13 amino acids. The germline V gene encodes CDR1 MNHEY and CDR2 SVGEGT. V lost 0 bases and J 0 bases, leaving 1 base between the germline ends. CDR3 region: CASSYSSTDTQYF. CDR3 coding DNA: TGTGCCAGCAGTTACTCTAGCACAGATACGCAGTATTTT.

The chain links TRBV4-2 to TRBJ1-2, with 8 bases fitting TRBD1. The V gene end was trimmed by 1 base and the J gene end by 6 bases; junction bases not matched to a gene: 7. CDR3 size: 15 residues. Per the germline V gene, CDR1 is LGHNA and CDR2 is YNFKEQ. CDR3 DNA: TGTGCCAGCAGCCAAGTCCCAGGGGGCGAAGATGGCTACACCTTC. This codes for CASSQVPGGEDGYTF.

The chain links TRBV4-2 to TRBJ2-2, with D hard to call. Per the germline V gene, CDR1 is LGHNA and CDR2 is YNFKEQ. The CDR3 runs 15 residues. V dropped 1 base and J dropped 6 bases, with 12 bases sitting between them. As DNA, the CDR3 is TGTGCCAGCAGCCAAGCGATGGGGTCGGCCGGGGAGCTGTTTTTT. Translation gives CASSQAMGSAGELFF.

CDR3 coding DNA: TGTGCCACCCAGTACGGGGGCACTGAAGCTTTCTTT. This gives the protein CATQYGGTEAFF. This sequence joins TRBV2 and TRBJ1-1; maybe TRBD1 (5 bases). Trimming pared 10 bases from V and 4 bases from J, leaving 13 bases between. The CDR3 covers 12 residues. The germline V gene has CDR1 SNHLY and CDR2 FYNNEI. The full variable domain, its missing parts supplied by reference TRBV2 and TRBJ1-1, is EPEVTQTPSHQVTQMGQEVILRCVPISNHLYFYWYRQILGQKVEFLVSFYNNEISEKSEIFDDQFSVERPDGSNFTLKIRSTKLEDSAMYFCATQYGGTEAFFGQGTRLTVV.

This clone was picked up one time. The same CDR3 arises from other DNA sequences in this sample as well. J is TRBJ1-1 and V is TRBV5-1; 7 nucleotides align to TRBD1. Germline assignment: CDR1 SGHRS and CDR2 YFSETQ. J gave up 5 bases and V 3 bases, and 4 bases lay outside the gene matches. The CDR3 contains 13 residues. CDR3 coding DNA: TGCGCCAGCAGCTCACAGGGGAATACTGAAGCTTTCTTT. Its protein product is CASSSQGNTEAFF.

V and J are TRBV15 and TRBJ1-1; possible D gene TRBD1, 6 bases. CDR1 and CDR2 from the germline V gene are LNHNV and YYDKDF (reference sequence). V was clipped by 5 bases and J by 4 bases, with 17 bases between them. This CDR3 contains 15 residues. DNA of the CDR3: TGTGCCACCAGCCGAGGGGGGGGATATAGCACTGAAGCTTTCTTT. This encodes CATSRGGGYSTEAFF.

This chain links TRBV4-1 with TRBJ1-2, with 9 bases that match TRBD1. The CDR3 spans 15 residues. Germline V gene data show CDR1 as MGHRA and CDR2 as YSYEKL. The V segment lost 5 bases and the J segment 3 bases; nucleotides outside the gene matches: 7. CDR3 amino acids: CASSASGQGDYGYTF. As DNA, the CDR3 is TGCGCCAGCAGCGCTTCGGGACAGGGTGACTATGGCTACACCTTC.

The V gene is TRBV24-1, the J gene TRBJ1-2, with TRBD1 matching over 7 bases. V was pared by 2 bases and J by 6 bases, with 8 bases of the junction left unmatched. The CDR3 is made up of 15 amino acids. Germline CDR1 reads KGHDR; CDR2 reads SFDVKD. The CDR3 reads CATSDSQGGRNGYTF. For the CDR3, the DNA is TGTGCCACCAGTGATTCCCAGGGGGGCCGGAATGGCTACACCTTC.

The chain uses TRBV12-3 or TRBV12-4 and TRBJ2-1; D tentatively reads TRBD1 or TRBD2 (5 bases each). The CDR3 is made up of 13 amino acids. Trimming shortened V by 3 bases and J by 5 bases, and 8 bases separated the two germline ends. DNA for the CDR3: TGTGCCAGCAGTTTGAGGGGACACAATGAGCAGTTCTTC. Its translation: CASSLRGHNEQFF.

The CDR3 here is CASSVRGTLYNEQFF. The CDR3 nucleotides read TGTGCCAGCAGTGTACGGGGGACCTTATACAATGAGCAGTTCTTC. The V and J genes are TRBV28 and TRBJ2-1; the D gene is possibly TRBD2 (6 bases). Trimming left V 5 bases short and J 4 bases short, with 15 bases between. The germline CDR1 and CDR2 sequences are MDHEN and SYDVKM. The CDR3 has 15 residues. Based on the CDR3 plus reference TRBV28 and TRBJ2-1, the full variable domain is DVKVTQSSRYLVKRTGEKVFLECVQDMDHENMFWYRQDPGLGLRLIYFSYDVKMKEKGDIPEGYSVSREKKERFSLILESASTNQTSMYLCASSVRGTLYNEQFFGPGTRLTVL.

This chain links TRBV19 with TRBJ2-5; D remains unclear. The germline V gene has CDR1 LNHDA and CDR2 SQIVND (reference sequence). V lost 4 bases and J 10 bases, leaving 10 bases between the germline ends. The CDR3 covers 11 residues. The CDR3 nucleotides read TGTGCCAGTAGTAAGGGCTCTGGCCAGTACTTC. Translation gives CASSKGSGQYF.

The CDR3 DNA follows: TGTGCCAGTAGTAGCGGACAGGGAACGAACACTGAAGCTTTCTTT. Amino acid sequence: CASSSGQGTNTEAFF. The J gene is TRBJ1-1, the V gene TRBV19; 8 bases line up with TRBD1. This CDR3 spans 15 amino acids. The V gene end was trimmed by 4 bases and the J gene end by 1 base; junction bases not matched to a gene: 5. CDR1 is LNHDA and CDR2 is SQIVND in the germline V gene (reference sequence). Combining the CDR3 with reference TRBV19 and TRBJ1-1 gives the whole variable domain DGGITQSPKYLFRKEGQNVTLSCEQNLNHDAMYWYRQDPGQGLRLIYYSQIVNDFQKGDIAEGYSVSREKKESFPLTVTSAQKNPTAFYLCASSSGQGTNTEAFFGQGTRLTVV.

This rearrangement joins TRBV10-1 to TRBJ1-6, with 7 bases aligning to TRBD1. This CDR3 contains 14 residues. Germline values: CDR1 WNHNN, CDR2 SYGVQD (reference sequence). Trimming cost V 8 bases and J 7 bases; bases outside gene matches: 8. CDR3 residues: CASSKGQPNSPLHF. CDR3 bases: TGCGCCAGCTCAAAGGGACAGCCGAATTCACCCCTCCACTTT.

This rearrangement joins TRBV5-4 to TRBJ2-7; possible D gene TRBD1, 7 bases. Germline CDR1 is SGHNT and CDR2 is YYREEE (reference sequence). V lost 4 bases and J lost 1, with 15 bases in between. This CDR3 has 15 residues. The CDR3, as DNA: TGTGCCAGCAGCCACGGGGGACAGAGGTCCTACGAGCAGTACTTC. Amino acid sequence: CASSHGGQRSYEQYF.

The J gene is TRBJ1-2, the V gene TRBV5-4, with a possible D match to TRBD1 (6 bases). The CDR3 has 14 residues. V was shortened by 6 bases and J by 8 bases, with 20 bases between the two germline ends. Germline assignment: CDR1 SGHNT and CDR2 YYREEE (reference sequence). CDR3 protein: CASNTGGRREGYTF. The CDR3 nucleotides are TGTGCCAGCAACACCGGGGGCCGTCGTGAGGGCTACACCTTC.

This clone was observed a single time. This chain links TRBV18 with TRBJ2-7; 7 bases fit TRBD2. J was trimmed by 5 bases and V by 2 bases; bases with no gene match: 12. The CDR3 is 16 amino acids. Germline CDR1 KGHSH, CDR2 LQKENI. For the CDR3, the DNA is TGTGCCAGCTCACCAATTCGCGGGAGAGCACAAGACGAGCAGTACTTC. It specifies CASSPIRGRAQDEQYF.

The chain combines TRBV14 with TRBJ1-4; D is unclear. CDR3 size: 11 residues. V was clipped by 3 bases and J by 10 bases, with 6 bases between them. Germline assignment: CDR1 SGHDN and CDR2 FVKESK. CDR3 loop: CASSHGGKLFF. The CDR3 DNA reads as TGTGCCAGCAGCCACGGAGGAAAACTGTTTTTT.

Remarks on this clone: Distinct nucleotide sequences in the sample also encode this CDR3. V usage is TRBV18 and J usage is TRBJ1-5; 7 bases match TRBD1. This CDR3 is built from 15 residues. The trim removed 3 bases at V and 4 bases at J, leaving 6 bases unmatched. Looked up from germline, CDR1 is KGHSH and CDR2 is LQKENI. CDR3 nucleotides: TGTGCCAGCTCACCCCCTCCAGGGGGGAATCAGCCCCAGCATTTT. Amino acids: CASSPPPGGNQPQHF. Full variable domain (missing parts from reference TRBV18 and TRBJ1-5): NAGVMQNPRHLVRRRGQEARLRCSPMKGHSHVYWYRQLPEEGLKFMVYLQKENIIDESGMPKERFSAEFPKEGPSILRIQQVVRGDSAAYFCASSPPPGGNQPQHFGDGTRLSIL.

V usage is TRBV28 and J usage is TRBJ2-1; TRBD2 agrees at 9 bases. CDR3 length: 16 amino acids. V lost 5 bases and J lost 6; bases outside the gene matches: 11. Germline V gene data show CDR1 as MDHEN and CDR2 as SYDVKM. The CDR3 loop is CASSLSGAGGPNEQFF. The CDR3 bases are TGTGCCAGCAGTCTCTCAGGGGCGGGAGGGCCCAATGAGCAGTTCTTC.

This sequence joins TRBV12-3 or TRBV12-4 and TRBJ1-1, with no clear D. With 4 bases removed from V and 1 base from J, the gap between germline ends came to 7 bases. The CDR3 is made up of 13 amino acids. The CDR3, as DNA: TGTGCCAGCAGTTGGACGGGGAACACTGAAGCTTTCTTT. Its protein product is CASSWTGNTEAFF.

This rearrangement joins TRBV5-4 to TRBJ2-7, with TRBD2 matching over 7 bases. The length of the CDR3 is 14 residues. V lost 5 bases to trimming and J lost 3 bases; unmatched junction nucleotides: 8. Germline V gene sequence: CDR1 SGHNT, CDR2 YYREEE (reference sequence). CDR3 amino acids: CASSIAGAYYEQYF. In nucleotides, the CDR3 is TGTGCCAGCAGTATCGCGGGAGCGTACTACGAGCAGTACTTC.

This chain uses TRBV12-5 with TRBJ2-7; TRBD1 agrees at 9 bases. V dropped 0 bases and J dropped 2; count of bases not matched to a gene: 5. The CDR3 totals 16 residues. Germline V gene data show CDR1 as LGHNT and CDR2 as FRNRAP. The CDR3 here is CASGLVGTGRTYEQYF. For the CDR3, the DNA is TGTGCTAGTGGTTTGGTTGGGACAGGGCGAACCTACGAGCAGTACTTC.

This clone was recorded once. The rearrangement joins TRBV30 to TRBJ2-2; 7 bases are shared with TRBD1. This CDR3 spans 14 amino acids. The V and J ends lost 3 bases and 6 bases, in that order; junction bases with no gene match: 7. Germline values: CDR1 GTSNPN, CDR2 SVGIG (reference sequence). The CDR3 reads CAWSPGTEAGELFF. CDR3 bases: TGTGCCTGGAGCCCCGGGACAGAAGCCGGGGAGCTGTTTTTT.

The gene calls are TRBV9 and TRBJ2-1; D is unresolved. Germline V gene lookup returns CDR1 SGDLS and CDR2 YYNGEE. The CDR3 length is 15 residues. V lost 2 bases to trimming and J lost 7 bases, with 16 bases between them. Here the CDR3 reads CASSVATSTWNEQFF. The CDR3 DNA reads TGTGCCAGCAGCGTGGCGACCTCAACGTGGAATGAGCAGTTCTTC.